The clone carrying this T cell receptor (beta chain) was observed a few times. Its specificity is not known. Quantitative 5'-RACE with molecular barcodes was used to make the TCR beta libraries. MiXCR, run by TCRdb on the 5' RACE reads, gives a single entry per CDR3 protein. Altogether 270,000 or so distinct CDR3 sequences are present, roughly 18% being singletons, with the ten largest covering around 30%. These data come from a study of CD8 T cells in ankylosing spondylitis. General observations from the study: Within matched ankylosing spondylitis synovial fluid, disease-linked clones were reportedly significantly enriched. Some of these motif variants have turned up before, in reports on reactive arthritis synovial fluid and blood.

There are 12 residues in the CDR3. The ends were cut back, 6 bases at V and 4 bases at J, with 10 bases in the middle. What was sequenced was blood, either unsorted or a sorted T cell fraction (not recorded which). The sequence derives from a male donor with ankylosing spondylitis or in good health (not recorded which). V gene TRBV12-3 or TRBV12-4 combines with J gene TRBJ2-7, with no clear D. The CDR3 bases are TGTGCCAGCAGACGAAGGCGATACGAGCAGTACTTC. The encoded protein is CASRRRRYEQYF.